This T cell receptor (beta chain) came from a study of T cells expressing NK-cell markers. General observations from the study: A few donors' CD3+CD56-NKG2C+ cells were dominated by the same clonotypes. Dominant NKG2C+ clonotype frequencies of 1.0-7.0% of CD8+ T cells were measured in over five donors.

What made the TCR beta cDNA was 5'RACE template switching with UMIs. From its re-call of the 5' RACE reads, TCRdb lists each CDR3 protein once, without DNA. This sample's table has about 370,000 distinct CDR3 sequences. This CDR3 is 17 amino acids long. Germline V gene data show CDR1 as SGHRS and CDR2 as YFSETQ. Worth noting for this clonotype: Its target is not known.

The clonotype comes from a woman aged 50 to 65 in good health. The rearrangement uses TRBV5-1 and TRBJ2-1; TCRdb indicates TRBD1, and absent DNA this call remains unverified. The sequenced sample was blood T cells: a sorted CD56 or NKG2C T cell subset, CD4+ or CD8+ T cells, or bulk PBMC T cells (not recorded which). The CDR3: CASSLAGAQSSYNEQFF. The variable domain in full, with the rest retrieved from reference TRBV5-1 and TRBJ2-1, is KAGVTQTPRYLIKTRGQQVTLSCSPISGHRSVSWYQQTPGQGLQFLFEYFSETQRNKGNFPGRFSGRQFSNSRSEMNVSTLELGDSALYLCASSLAGAQSSYNEQFFGPGTRLTVL.